These 25 T cell receptor beta chains were sequenced from one sample in a study of T cell responses to AZD1222 COVID-19 vaccine. Data came from immunoSEQ multiplex PCR; TCRdb stores just in-frame clones and leaves some out. The data contain 95,000 to 150,000 clones, roughly 88% of them seen just once; the ten biggest clones take up over 5.5%. The material was peripheral blood, obtained on day 0 of AZD1222 vaccination. The receptors were gathered from an adult in good health.

V gene TRBV6-5 combines with J gene TRBJ2-7; D is unclear. V lost 3 bases, J lost 7 bases, and 7 bases lay in between. This CDR3 is built from 11 residues. Per germline, CDR1 MNHEY and CDR2 SVGAGI. The CDR3, as DNA: TGTGCCAGCAGTTATGGGCGGGAGCAGTACTTC. The encoded protein is CASSYGREQYF.

This chain joins TRBV27 and TRBJ1-1; the D is unclear. CDR3 length equals 11 residues. V was pared by 8 bases and J by 4 bases, with 8 bases between. Germline lookup yields CDR1 MNHEY and CDR2 SMNVEV (reference sequence). The CDR3 is CASGVFTEAFF. In DNA, the CDR3 is TGTGCCAGCGGGGTATTCACTGAAGCTTTCTTT.

This rearrangement joins TRBV4-2 to TRBJ2-1; 8 nucleotides match TRBD2. V dropped 0 bases and J dropped 6; count of bases not matched to a gene: 10. The length of the CDR3 is 17 residues. Germline CDR1 LGHNA, CDR2 YNFKEQ. The CDR3: CASSQDSVRGGGNEQFF. The CDR3 DNA reads TGTGCCAGCAGCCAAGATTCCGTCCGGGGGGGTGGCAATGAGCAGTTCTTC.

V usage is TRBV2 and J usage is TRBJ2-1; TRBD2 is a possible D gene (6 bases). The CDR3 length is 13 residues. Germline V gene lookup returns CDR1 SNHLY and CDR2 FYNNEI. Trimming removed 3 bases at V and 9 bases at J, with 12 bases between. The CDR3 bases are TGTGCCAGCAGTGACGGGGTAGCGGTTGAGCAGTTCTTC. This sequence encodes CASSDGVAVEQFF.

The chain uses TRBV5-5 and TRBJ1-1; the D is unclear. Germline CDR1 is SGHKS and CDR2 is YYEKEE (reference sequence). The CDR3 contains 14 residues. The V and J ends lost 4 bases and 0 bases respectively, with 10 bases between them. CDR3 sequence: CASSKGPLNTEAFF. CDR3 coding DNA: TGTGCCAGCAGCAAAGGACCCTTGAACACTGAAGCTTTCTTT.

This clone was seen once. The chain uses TRBV7-2 and TRBJ1-3; 10 bases map to TRBD1. V trimming: 5 bases; J trimming: 3 bases; junction bases outside the gene matches: 10. Germline assignment: CDR1 SGHTA and CDR2 FQGNSA. This CDR3 comprises 17 residues. The CDR3 here is CASSLSPGQGNGNTIYF. In nucleotides, the CDR3 is TGTGCCAGCAGCCTCTCACCGGGACAGGGGAATGGAAACACCATATATTTT. The complete variable domain, with remaining parts taken from reference TRBV7-2 and TRBJ1-3, reads GAGVSQSPSNKVTEKGKDVELRCDPISGHTALYWYRQSLGQGLEFLIYFQGNSAPDKSGLPSDRFSAERTGGSVSTLTIQRTQQEDSAVYLCASSLSPGQGNGNTIYFGEGSWLTVV.

V usage is TRBV7-2 and J usage is TRBJ2-7, with a weak D call TRBD1 (6 bases). Trimming cost V 2 bases and J 2 bases, with 10 bases left between them. Per germline, CDR1 SGHTA and CDR2 FQGNSA. The CDR3 has 14 residues. The CDR3 here is CASSLRQGPYEQYF. The CDR3 bases are TGTGCCAGCAGCTTAAGGCAGGGGCCCTACGAGCAGTACTTC. The whole variable domain, remainder taken from reference TRBV7-2 and TRBJ2-7, is GAGVSQSPSNKVTEKGKDVELRCDPISGHTALYWYRQSLGQGLEFLIYFQGNSAPDKSGLPSDRFSAERTGGSVSTLTIQRTQQEDSAVYLCASSLRQGPYEQYFGPGTRLTVT.

The chain carries TRBV18 and TRBJ2-5; no clear D gene. This CDR3 has 13 residues. Looked up from germline, CDR1 is KGHSH and CDR2 is LQKENI. V was trimmed by 5 bases and J by 4 bases, leaving 11 bases between them. The CDR3 region has the DNA TGTGCCAGCTCAGCTGGGGTCCGAGAGACCCAGTACTTC. It encodes CASSAGVRETQYF.

V gene TRBV5-6 combines with J gene TRBJ2-2; D unresolved. Trimming cost V 7 bases and J 7 bases, with 20 bases left between them. Germline CDR1 reads SGHDT; CDR2 reads YYEEEE. This CDR3 is built from 15 residues. CDR3 bases: TGTGCCAGCCACCTGCGCCAGGTTCGCGGCGGGGAGCTGTTTTTT. It encodes CASHLRQVRGGELFF.

This chain connects TRBV19 to TRBJ1-2; no clear D gene. Between the trimmed V and J ends, which lost 1 base and 3 bases, there was a span of 9 bases. Germline V gene sequence: CDR1 LNHDA, CDR2 SQIVND (reference sequence). The CDR3 contains 14 residues. In DNA, the CDR3 is TGTGCCAGTAGTATAGCAGCGGCAGACTATGGCTACACCTTC. This translates into CASSIAAADYGYTF.

The rearrangement links TRBV6-5 to TRBJ1-1, with D uncertain. CDR1 is MNHEY, CDR2 SVGAGI, per germline. The CDR3 consists of 13 residues. Trimming took off 8 bases at V and 6 bases at J, with 16 bases between the two ends. CDR3 region: CASLTRALPEAFF. The DNA of the CDR3 is TGTGCCAGCCTCACACGGGCTTTGCCTGAAGCTTTCTTT.

This clone was recorded only once. CDR3 sequence reads: CASSSQGRSGNTIYF. Written as DNA, the CDR3 is TGTGCCAGCAGTTCGCAGGGGAGGTCTGGAAACACCATATATTTT. The chain employs TRBV27 and TRBJ1-3; D might be TRBD1 (6 bases). The length of the CDR3 is 15 residues. From germline, CDR1 is MNHEY and CDR2 SMNVEV (reference sequence). V was pared by 4 bases and J by 1 base, with 11 bases between.

The count of this clone is one. The chain couples TRBV11-2 to TRBJ2-5, with 8 nucleotides matching TRBD2. The CDR3 is 13 residues long. V lost 9 bases, J lost 7 bases, and 10 bases stayed unmatched. In germline, CDR1 is SGHAT, CDR2 FQNNGV. CDR3 protein: CASSGEGPGTQYF. The CDR3, as DNA: TGTGCCAGTAGCGGGGAGGGCCCCGGGACCCAGTACTTC.

This sequence joins TRBV11-2 and TRBJ1-3, with 9 bases that match TRBD1. V dropped 4 bases and J dropped 4; count of bases not matched to a gene: 11. Looked up from germline, CDR1 is SGHAT and CDR2 is FQNNGV. The CDR3 runs 17 residues. In nucleotides, the CDR3 is TGTGCCAGCAGCTCCGGGCCTGGACAGGGGCTCGGAAACACCATATATTTT. It yields the protein CASSSGPGQGLGNTIYF.

This clone was picked up one time. The chain couples TRBV11-3 to TRBJ1-1; D is uncertain. The germline gives CDR1 SGHNT, CDR2 YENEEA. The V end lost 5 bases, the J end lost 3 bases, and 16 bases lay between the germline ends. CDR3 size: 15 residues. The CDR3 coding sequence is TGTGCCAGCAGCCCCGGCCCCGGGAGGTACACTGAAGCTTTCTTT. Translated, it gives CASSPGPGRYTEAFF.

This chain links TRBV6-6 with TRBJ1-2, with D possibly TRBD1 on 5 matching bases. CDR3 length equals 14 residues. V dropped 5 bases and J dropped 5 bases, with 15 bases sitting between them. Germline values: CDR1 MNHNY, CDR2 SVGAGI (reference sequence). The CDR3 coding sequence is TGTGCCAGCAGTCAGGGACGGGCAAAGTATGGCTACACCTTC. Residues: CASSQGRAKYGYTF.

V is TRBV6-5 and J is TRBJ1-2; 8 bases align to TRBD1. Germline V gene data show CDR1 as MNHEY and CDR2 as SVGAGI. This CDR3 spans 14 amino acids. The junction had 9 bases not matched to a gene; V was cut back by 10 bases and J by 2 bases. In DNA form, the CDR3 reads TGTGCCACCGGACAGGGCTCGTCGAACTATGGCTACACCTTC. Translation: CATGQGSSNYGYTF.

The chain has TRBV4-1 and TRBJ1-1; no clear D gene. Trimming removed 1 base at V and 1 base at J, with 10 bases between. This CDR3 is built from 15 residues. In germline, CDR1 is MGHRA, CDR2 YSYEKL. For the CDR3, the DNA is TGCGCCAGCAGCCAAGTTACAGAAAAGAACACTGAAGCTTTCTTT. This codes for CASSQVTEKNTEAFF.

The rearrangement links TRBV6-1 to TRBJ2-5; D is possibly TRBD1 or TRBD2 (5 bases each). The CDR3 runs 15 residues. V lost 0 bases and J 1 base, leaving 9 bases between the germline ends. Germline CDR1 reads MNHNS; CDR2 reads SASEGT. In nucleotides, the CDR3 is TGTGCCAGCAGTGAAGCCCCCGGGGCCCAAGAGACCCAGTACTTC. Its protein product is CASSEAPGAQETQYF.

The J gene is TRBJ1-3, the V gene TRBV10-3, with D unresolved. The CDR3 totals 12 residues. V was clipped by 3 bases and J by 4 bases, with 4 bases between them. CDR1 ENHRY and CDR2 SYGVKD come from the germline V gene. The CDR3 DNA reads as TGTGCCATCAGTGATTTGGGAAACACCATATATTTT. Amino acid sequence: CAISDLGNTIYF.

This sequence joins TRBV15 and TRBJ2-7; 7 nucleotides align to TRBD1. The germline gives CDR1 LNHNV, CDR2 YYDKDF (reference sequence). The V segment lost 0 bases and the J segment 4 bases; nucleotides outside the gene matches: 6. The CDR3 runs to 15 residues. CDR3 in amino acids: CATSRDPRTGYEQYF. As DNA, the CDR3 is TGTGCCACCAGCAGAGATCCTCGGACAGGTTACGAGCAGTACTTC.

This clone was seen only a few times. The genes are TRBV7-2 and TRBJ1-1, with no clear D. Trimming removed 4 bases at V and 0 bases at J, with 12 bases between. The CDR3 contains 15 residues. Per germline, CDR1 SGHTA and CDR2 FQGNSA. Here the CDR3 DNA reads TGTGCCAGCAGCTACCTCGGGGTTATGAACACTGAAGCTTTCTTT. It codes for CASSYLGVMNTEAFF.

This clone was seen a few times. The chain couples TRBV11-3 to TRBJ1-1; no firm D call. This CDR3 is 15 amino acids long. The V gene lost 1 base and the J gene lost 1 base, with 10 bases spanning the gap. Germline V gene lookup returns CDR1 SGHNT and CDR2 YENEEA. The CDR3 nucleotides read TGTGCCAGCAGCTTAGGTGGCGCGGAGAACACTGAAGCTTTCTTT. This gives the protein CASSLGGAENTEAFF.

The chain joins TRBV10-3 to TRBJ1-4, with a possible D match to TRBD1 (6 bases). Germline V lookup: CDR1 ENHRY, CDR2 SYGVKD. The CDR3 has 14 amino acids. V lost 0 bases and J lost 5, with 7 bases in between. DNA of the CDR3: TGTGCCATCAGTGAGTCGGACAGAAATGAAAAACTGTTTTTT. It is translated as CAISESDRNEKLFF.

V is TRBV18 and J is TRBJ1-2, with no clear D. The CDR3 is 15 amino acids. Germline V gives CDR1 KGHSH, CDR2 LQKENI. Trimming took 0 bases from V and 2 from J, leaving 10 bases between them. Here the CDR3 reads CASSPPSPSNYGYTF. Here the CDR3 DNA reads TGTGCCAGCTCACCACCTTCTCCATCCAACTATGGCTACACCTTC.